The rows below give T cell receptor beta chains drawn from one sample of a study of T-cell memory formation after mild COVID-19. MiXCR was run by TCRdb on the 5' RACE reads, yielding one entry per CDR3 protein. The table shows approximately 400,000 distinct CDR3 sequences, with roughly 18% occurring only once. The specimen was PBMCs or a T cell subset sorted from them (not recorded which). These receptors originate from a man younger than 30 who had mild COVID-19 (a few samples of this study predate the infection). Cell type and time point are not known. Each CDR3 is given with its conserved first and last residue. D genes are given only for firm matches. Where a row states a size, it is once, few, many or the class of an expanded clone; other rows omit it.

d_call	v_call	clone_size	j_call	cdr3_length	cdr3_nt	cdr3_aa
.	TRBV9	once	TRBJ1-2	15	TGTGCCAGCAGCCCCGGCGTCACCTTTAACTATGGCTACACCTTC	CASSPGVTFNYGYTF
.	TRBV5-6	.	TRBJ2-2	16	TGTGCCAGCAGTTCCGACAGACGGGGGGCCACCGGGGAGCTGTTTTTT	CASSSDRRGATGELFF
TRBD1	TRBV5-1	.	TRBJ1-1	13	TGCGCCAGCAGCCCCCGAGACAGGGATCGGGCTTTCTTT	CASSPRDRDRAFF
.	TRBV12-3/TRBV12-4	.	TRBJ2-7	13	TGTGCCAGCTCAATGACAGTTGCCTACGAGCAGTACTTC	CASSMTVAYEQYF
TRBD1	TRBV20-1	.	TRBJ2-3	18	TGCAGTGTTCCTCGACCTCTCGGGACAGGCCGAAGCACAGATACGCAGTATTTT	CSVPRPLGTGRSTDTQYF
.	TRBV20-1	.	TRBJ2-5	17	TGCAGTGCTAGCCCCCTTAGGGGAGGAGACAAGAAAGAGACCCAGTACTTC	CSASPLRGGDKKETQYF
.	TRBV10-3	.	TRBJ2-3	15	TGTGCCATCAGTAAAGGACAGCGGAGCACAGATACGCAGTATTTT	CAISKGQRSTDTQYF
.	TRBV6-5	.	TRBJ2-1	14	TGTGCCAGCAGTTACAGTTGGGAGGTCAATGAGCAGTTCTTC	CASSYSWEVNEQFF
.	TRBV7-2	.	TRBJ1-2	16	TGTGCCAGCAGCTTCGTCCCGGGGGCATTTAACTATGGCTACACCTTC	CASSFVPGAFNYGYTF
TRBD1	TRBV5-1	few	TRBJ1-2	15	TGCGCCAGCAGCTGGACAGGGGGCGGTAGCTATGGCTACACCTTC	CASSWTGGGSYGYTF
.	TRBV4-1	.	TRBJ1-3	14	TGCGCCAGCAGCCCTCCCAGATCTGGAAACACCATATATTTT	CASSPPRSGNTIYF
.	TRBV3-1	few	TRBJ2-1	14	TGTGCCAGCAGCCAGCGGCGGGTCTACAATGAGCAGTTCTTC	CASSQRRVYNEQFF
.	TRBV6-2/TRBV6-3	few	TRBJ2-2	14	TGTGCCAGCAGTGCCACTCAGGGTATCGGGGAGCTGTTTTTT	CASSATQGIGELFF
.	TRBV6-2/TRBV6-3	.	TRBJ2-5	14	TGTGCCAGCACGGGCCGCTATCCTAAAGAGACCCAGTACTTC	CASTGRYPKETQYF
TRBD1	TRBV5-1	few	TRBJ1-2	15	TGCGCCAGCAGCGCCGGGACAGGGCGGGACTATGGCTACACCTTC	CASSAGTGRDYGYTF
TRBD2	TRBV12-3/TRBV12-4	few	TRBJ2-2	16	TGTGCCAGCAGGGCCACTAGCGGGGGGGACACCGGGGAGCTGTTTTTT	CASRATSGGDTGELFF
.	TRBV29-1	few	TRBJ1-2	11	TGCAGCGTTGAAGACGGGGGTGGCTACACCTTC	CSVEDGGGYTF
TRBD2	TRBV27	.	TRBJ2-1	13	TGTGCCAGTGGGACTAGCAGAAACGGTGAGCAGTTCTTC	CASGTSRNGEQFF
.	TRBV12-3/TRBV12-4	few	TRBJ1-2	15	TGTGCCAGTAGGGGGATGATGCTCGCTAACTATGGCTACACCTTC	CASRGMMLANYGYTF
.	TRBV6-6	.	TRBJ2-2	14	TGTGCCAGCAGTTACCTCCGATACACCGGGGAGCTGTTTTTT	CASSYLRYTGELFF
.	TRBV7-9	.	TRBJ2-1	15	TGTGCCAGCAGCGACTTAGGGAAAAAGTACAATGAGCAGTTCTTC	CASSDLGKKYNEQFF
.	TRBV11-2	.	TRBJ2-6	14	TGTGCCAGCAGGCAGGGTTCTGGGGCCAACGTCCTGACTTTC	CASRQGSGANVLTF
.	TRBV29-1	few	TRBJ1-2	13	TGCAGCGTTGAGCTTGTTGGAGATTATGGCTACACCTTC	CSVELVGDYGYTF
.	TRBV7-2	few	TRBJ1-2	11	TGTGCCAGCAGCCCTCTCTATGGCTACACCTTC	CASSPLYGYTF
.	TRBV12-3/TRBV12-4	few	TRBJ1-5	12	TGTGCCAGCTACCAGCAGGGAGAGCCCCAGCATTTT	CASYQQGEPQHF
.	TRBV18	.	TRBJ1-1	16	TGTGCCAGCTCACCACCTTCAGGGAGTAAGAGCACTGAAGCTTTATTT	CASSPPSGSKSTEALF
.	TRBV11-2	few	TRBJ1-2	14	TGTGCCAGCAGCTTACAAGGGGATGGCTATGGCTACACCTTC	CASSLQGDGYGYTF
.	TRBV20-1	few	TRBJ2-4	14	TGCAGTGCTACGGAGATCGAGAGGGGCAACATTCAGTACTTC	CSATEIERGNIQYF
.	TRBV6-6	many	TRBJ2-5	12	TGTGCCAGCAGTAGGACCATCGAGACCCAGTACTTC	CASSRTIETQYF
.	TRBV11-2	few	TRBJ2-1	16	TGTGCCAGCAGCTTAGAGTCCACGGGCTCCTACAATGAGCAGTTCTTC	CASSLESTGSYNEQFF
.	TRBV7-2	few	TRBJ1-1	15	TGTGCCAGCAGTCAAACGAAACAGGGGAACACTGAAGCTTTCTTT	CASSQTKQGNTEAFF
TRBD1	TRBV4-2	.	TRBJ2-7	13	TGTGCCACTTATAAGGACAGGTTCTACGAGCAGTACTTC	CATYKDRFYEQYF
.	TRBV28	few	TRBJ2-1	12	TGTGCCAGCAGTTCTCAGCATCATGAGCAGTTCTTC	CASSSQHHEQFF
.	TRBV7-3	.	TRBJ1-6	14	TGTGCCAGCAGCTCGGACGGAAGTAATTCACCCCTCCACTTT	CASSSDGSNSPLHF
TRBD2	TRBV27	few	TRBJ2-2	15	TGTGCCAGCAGTAGCGGGGGGACGGTCACCGGGGAGCTGTTTTTT	CASSSGGTVTGELFF
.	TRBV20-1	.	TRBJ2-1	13	TGCAGTGCTAGGCCGACGTGGAAGGGAAAGCAGTTCTTC	CSARPTWKGKQFF
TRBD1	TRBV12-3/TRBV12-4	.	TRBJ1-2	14	TGTGCCAGCAGCACACAGGGGGCAGTGTATGGCTACACCTTC	CASSTQGAVYGYTF
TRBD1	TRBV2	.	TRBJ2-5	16	TGTGCCAGCAGCCTAAGAGGACAGGGGAACCAAGAGACCCAGTACTTC	CASSLRGQGNQETQYF
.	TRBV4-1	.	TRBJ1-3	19	TGCGCCAGCAGCCAACGATCCCATCCATCCGGGACACGAGGAAACACCATATATTTT	CASSQRSHPSGTRGNTIYF